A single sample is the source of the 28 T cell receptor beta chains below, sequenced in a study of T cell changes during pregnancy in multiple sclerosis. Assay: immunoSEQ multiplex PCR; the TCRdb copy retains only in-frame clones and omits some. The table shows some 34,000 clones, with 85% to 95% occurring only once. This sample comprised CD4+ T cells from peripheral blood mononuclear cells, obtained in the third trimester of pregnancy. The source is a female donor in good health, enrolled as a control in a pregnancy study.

For the CDR3, the DNA is TGTGCCAGCAGTGAAGCGCTTCCGGGAGGTGAAGCTTTCTTT. Translating gives CASSEALPGGEAFF. The rearrangement joins TRBV2 to TRBJ1-1; D gene ambiguous. V was cut by 0 bases and J by 7 bases, with 12 bases left in between. Germline-derived CDR1 and CDR2 are SNHLY and FYNNEI. The length of the CDR3 is 14 residues.

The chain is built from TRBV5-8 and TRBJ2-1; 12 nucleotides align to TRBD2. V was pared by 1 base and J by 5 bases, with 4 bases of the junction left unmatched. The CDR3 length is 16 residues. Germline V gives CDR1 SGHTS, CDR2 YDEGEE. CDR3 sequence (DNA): TGTGCCAGCAGCTTGTCTGGACTAGCGGGGCACAATGAGCAGTTCTTC. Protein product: CASSLSGLAGHNEQFF.

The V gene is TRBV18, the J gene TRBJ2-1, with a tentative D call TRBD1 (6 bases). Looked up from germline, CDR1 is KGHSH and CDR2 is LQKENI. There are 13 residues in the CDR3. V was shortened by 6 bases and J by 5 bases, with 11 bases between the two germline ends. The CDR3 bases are TGTGCCAGCTCCCCGGACAGAAACAATGAGCAGTTCTTC. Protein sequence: CASSPDRNNEQFF.

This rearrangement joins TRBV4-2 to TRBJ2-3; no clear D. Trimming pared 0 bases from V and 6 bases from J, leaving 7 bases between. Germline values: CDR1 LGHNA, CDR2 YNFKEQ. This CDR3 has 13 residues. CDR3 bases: TGTGCCAGCAGCCAAGAAGCCGTCGATACGCAGTATTTT. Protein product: CASSQEAVDTQYF.

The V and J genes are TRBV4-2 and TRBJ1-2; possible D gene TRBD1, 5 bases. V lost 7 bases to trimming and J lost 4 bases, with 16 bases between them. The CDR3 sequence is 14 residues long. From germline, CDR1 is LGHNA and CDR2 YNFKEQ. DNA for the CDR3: TGTGCCAGCACCGAGGAGGGCAGGGTCTATGGCTACACCTTC. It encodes CASTEEGRVYGYTF.

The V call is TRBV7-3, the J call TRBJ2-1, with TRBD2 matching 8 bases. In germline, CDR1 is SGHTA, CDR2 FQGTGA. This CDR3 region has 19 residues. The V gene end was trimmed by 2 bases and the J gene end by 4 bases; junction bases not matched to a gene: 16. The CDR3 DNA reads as TGTGCCAGCAGCTTAGTTACGGGCCAAGGGAGCGGGGGTTACAATGAGCAGTTCTTC. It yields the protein CASSLVTGQGSGGYNEQFF.

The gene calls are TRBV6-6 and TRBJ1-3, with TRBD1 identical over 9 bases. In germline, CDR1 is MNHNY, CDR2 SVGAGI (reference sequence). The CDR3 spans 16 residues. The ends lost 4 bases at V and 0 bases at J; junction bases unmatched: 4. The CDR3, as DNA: TGTGCCAGCAGTTGGGTGACAGGGGGCTCTGGAAACACCATATATTTT. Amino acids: CASSWVTGGSGNTIYF.

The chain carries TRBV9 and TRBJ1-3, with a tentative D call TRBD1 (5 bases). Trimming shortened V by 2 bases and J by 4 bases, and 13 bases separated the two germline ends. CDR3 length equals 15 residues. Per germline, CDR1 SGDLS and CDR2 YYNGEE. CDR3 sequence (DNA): TGTGCCAGCAGCGTTACGGGGGGTTCCGGAAACACCATATATTTT. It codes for CASSVTGGSGNTIYF.

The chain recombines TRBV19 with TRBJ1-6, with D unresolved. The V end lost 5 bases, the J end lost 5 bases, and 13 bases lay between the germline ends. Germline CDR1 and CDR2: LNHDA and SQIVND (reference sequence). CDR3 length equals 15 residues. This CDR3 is CASSLLGTDNSPLHF. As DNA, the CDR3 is TGTGCCAGTAGTCTTCTTGGTACTGATAATTCACCCCTCCACTTT.

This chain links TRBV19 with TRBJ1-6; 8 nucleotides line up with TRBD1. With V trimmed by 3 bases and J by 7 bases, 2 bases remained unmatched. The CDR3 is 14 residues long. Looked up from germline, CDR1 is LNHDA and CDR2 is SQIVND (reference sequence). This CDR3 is CASSIWTGNSPLHF. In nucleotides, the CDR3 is TGTGCCAGTAGTATCTGGACAGGGAATTCACCCCTCCACTTT.

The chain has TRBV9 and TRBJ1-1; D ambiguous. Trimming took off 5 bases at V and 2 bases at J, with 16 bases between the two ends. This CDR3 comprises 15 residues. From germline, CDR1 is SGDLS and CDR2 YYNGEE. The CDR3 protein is CASSQRGSSNTEAFF. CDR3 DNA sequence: TGTGCCAGCAGTCAGCGCGGGTCCTCTAACACTGAAGCTTTCTTT.

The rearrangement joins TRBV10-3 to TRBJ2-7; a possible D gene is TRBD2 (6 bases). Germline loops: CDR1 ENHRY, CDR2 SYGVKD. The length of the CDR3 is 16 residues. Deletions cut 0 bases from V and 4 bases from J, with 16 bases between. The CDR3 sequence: CAISESWRGLTYEQYF. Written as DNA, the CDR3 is TGTGCCATCAGTGAGTCTTGGCGGGGCCTGACGTACGAGCAGTACTTC.

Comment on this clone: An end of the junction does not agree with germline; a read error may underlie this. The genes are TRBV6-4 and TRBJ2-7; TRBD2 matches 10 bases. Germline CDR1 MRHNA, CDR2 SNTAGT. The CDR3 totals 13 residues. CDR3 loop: CASSDSGTSEKYF. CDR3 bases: TGTGCCAGCAGTGACTCGGGGACTAGCGAGAAGTACTTC.

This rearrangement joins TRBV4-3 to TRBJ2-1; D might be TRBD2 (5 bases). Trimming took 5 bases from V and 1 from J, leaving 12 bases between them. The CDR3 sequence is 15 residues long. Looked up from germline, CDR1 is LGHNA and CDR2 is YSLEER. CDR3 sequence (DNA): TGCGCCAGCAGCGGAGGAACGCCTTCCTACAATGAGCAGTTCTTC. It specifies CASSGGTPSYNEQFF.

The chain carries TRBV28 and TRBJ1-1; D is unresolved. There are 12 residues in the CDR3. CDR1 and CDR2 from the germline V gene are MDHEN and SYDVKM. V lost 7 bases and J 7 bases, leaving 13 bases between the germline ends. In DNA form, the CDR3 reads TGTGCCAGCACTCTCCGGTTTGGTGAAGCTTTCTTT. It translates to CASTLRFGEAFF.

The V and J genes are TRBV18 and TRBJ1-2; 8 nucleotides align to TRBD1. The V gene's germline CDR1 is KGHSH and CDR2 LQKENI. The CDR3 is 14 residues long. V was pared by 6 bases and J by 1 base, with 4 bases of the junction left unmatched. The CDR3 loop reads CASSGQGSNYGYTF. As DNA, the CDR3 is TGTGCCAGCTCCGGACAGGGAAGTAACTATGGCTACACCTTC.

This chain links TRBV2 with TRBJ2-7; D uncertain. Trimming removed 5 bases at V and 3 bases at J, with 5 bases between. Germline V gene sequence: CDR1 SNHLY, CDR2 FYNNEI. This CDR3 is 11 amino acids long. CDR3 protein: CASSPNYEQYF. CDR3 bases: TGTGCCAGCAGTCCAAACTACGAGCAGTACTTC. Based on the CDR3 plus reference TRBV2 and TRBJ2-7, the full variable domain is EPEVTQTPSHQVTQMGQEVILRCVPISNHLYFYWYRQILGQKVEFLVSFYNNEISEKSEIFDDQFSVERPDGSNFTLKIRSTKLEDSAMYFCASSPNYEQYFGPGTRLTVT.

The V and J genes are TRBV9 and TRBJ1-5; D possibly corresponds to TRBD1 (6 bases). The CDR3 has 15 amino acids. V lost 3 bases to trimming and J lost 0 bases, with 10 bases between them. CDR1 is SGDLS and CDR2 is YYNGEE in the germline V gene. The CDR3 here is CASSGGQSSNQPQHF. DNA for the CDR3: TGTGCCAGCAGCGGAGGACAGTCTAGCAATCAGCCCCAGCATTTT. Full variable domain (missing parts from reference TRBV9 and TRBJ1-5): DSGVTQTPKHLITATGQRVTLRCSPRSGDLSVYWYQQSLDQGLQFLIQYYNGEERAKGNILERFSAQQFPDLHSELNLSSLELGDSALYFCASSGGQSSNQPQHFGDGTRLSIL.

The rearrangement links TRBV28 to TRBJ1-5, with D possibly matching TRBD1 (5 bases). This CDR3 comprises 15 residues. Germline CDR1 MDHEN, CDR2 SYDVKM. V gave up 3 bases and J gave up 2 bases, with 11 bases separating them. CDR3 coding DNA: TGTGCCAGCAGTTTTTTCAGGGTTGGCAATCAGCCCCAGCATTTT. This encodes CASSFFRVGNQPQHF.

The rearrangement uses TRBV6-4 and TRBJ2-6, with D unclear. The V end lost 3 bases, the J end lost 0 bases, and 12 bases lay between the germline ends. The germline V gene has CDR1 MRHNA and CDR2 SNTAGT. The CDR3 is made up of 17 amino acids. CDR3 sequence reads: CASSDNAWASGANVLTF. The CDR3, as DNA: TGTGCCAGCAGTGATAATGCATGGGCCTCTGGGGCCAACGTCCTGACTTTC.

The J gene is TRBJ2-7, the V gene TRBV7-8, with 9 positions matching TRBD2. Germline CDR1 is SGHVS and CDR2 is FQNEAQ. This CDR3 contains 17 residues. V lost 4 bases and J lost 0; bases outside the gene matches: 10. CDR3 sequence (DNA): TGTGCCAGCAGCTCTAGGGTATCTAGCGGGGTCTCCTACGAGCAGTACTTC. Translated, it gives CASSSRVSSGVSYEQYF.

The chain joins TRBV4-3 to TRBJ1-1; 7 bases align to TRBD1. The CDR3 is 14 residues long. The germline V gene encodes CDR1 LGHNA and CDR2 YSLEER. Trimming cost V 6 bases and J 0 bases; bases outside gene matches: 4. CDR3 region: CASRQGRMNTEAFF. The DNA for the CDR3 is TGCGCCAGCAGACAGGGGCGAATGAACACTGAAGCTTTCTTT.

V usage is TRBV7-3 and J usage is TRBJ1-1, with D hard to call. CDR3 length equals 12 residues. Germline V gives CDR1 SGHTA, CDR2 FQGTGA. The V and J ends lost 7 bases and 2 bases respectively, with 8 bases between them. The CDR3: CASTESNTEAFF. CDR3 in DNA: TGTGCCAGCACCGAGAGTAACACTGAAGCTTTCTTT.

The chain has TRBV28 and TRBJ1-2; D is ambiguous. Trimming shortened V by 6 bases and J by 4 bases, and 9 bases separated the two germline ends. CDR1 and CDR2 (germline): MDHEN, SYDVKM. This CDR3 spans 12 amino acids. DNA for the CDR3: TGTGCCAGCAGCCTACAGCTCTATGGCTACACCTTC. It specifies CASSLQLYGYTF.

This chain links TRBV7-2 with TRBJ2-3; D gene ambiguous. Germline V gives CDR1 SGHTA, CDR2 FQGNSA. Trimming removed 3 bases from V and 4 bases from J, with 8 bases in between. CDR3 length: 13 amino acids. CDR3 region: CASSFYRPDTQYF. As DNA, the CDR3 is TGTGCCAGCAGCTTTTATCGTCCAGATACGCAGTATTTT.

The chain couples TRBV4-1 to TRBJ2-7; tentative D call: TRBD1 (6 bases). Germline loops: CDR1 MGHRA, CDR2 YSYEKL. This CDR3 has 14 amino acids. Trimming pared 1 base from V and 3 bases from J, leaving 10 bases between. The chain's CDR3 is CASSQVGTLYEQYF. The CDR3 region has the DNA TGCGCCAGCAGCCAAGTCGGGACACTCTACGAGCAGTACTTC.

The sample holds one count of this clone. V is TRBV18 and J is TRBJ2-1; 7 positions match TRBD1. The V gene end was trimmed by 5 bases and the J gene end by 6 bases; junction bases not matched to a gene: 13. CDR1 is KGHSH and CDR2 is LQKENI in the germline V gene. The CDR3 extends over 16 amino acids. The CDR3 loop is CASSEQGMGPTNEQFF. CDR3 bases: TGTGCCAGCTCAGAACAGGGGATGGGGCCCACCAATGAGCAGTTCTTC.

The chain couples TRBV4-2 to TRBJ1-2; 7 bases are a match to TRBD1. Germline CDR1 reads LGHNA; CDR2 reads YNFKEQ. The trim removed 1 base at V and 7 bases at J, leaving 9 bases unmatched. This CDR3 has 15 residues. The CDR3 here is CASSQGVRGISGYTF. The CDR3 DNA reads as TGTGCCAGCAGCCAAGGGGTCAGGGGGATAAGTGGCTACACCTTC.